Reported below is one TCR beta chain. Healthy individuals who donated bone marrow served as the donors. The entry originates in a study of cytomegalovirus exposure and HLA in healthy donors. Primers for the PCR totalled 60 Vbeta and 13 Jbeta. Clones were read by immunoSEQ multiplex PCR, and TCRdb kept only the in-frame ones, dropping some. The sample lists about 96,000 clones, roughly 79% occurring once. The TCR originated in a woman aged 70-85 years in good health and CMV-seropositive. The material sequenced was PBMCs.

CDR3 nucleotide sequence: TGTGCCATCAGTGAGGGGGCAGGGGGCCTAGAGACCCAGTACTTC. It translates to CAISEGAGGLETQYF. The V gene is TRBV10-3, the J gene TRBJ2-5; TRBD1 agrees at 8 bases. From germline, CDR1 is ENHRY and CDR2 SYGVKD. The ends lost 2 bases at V and 4 bases at J; junction bases unmatched: 6. The CDR3 is made up of 15 amino acids.